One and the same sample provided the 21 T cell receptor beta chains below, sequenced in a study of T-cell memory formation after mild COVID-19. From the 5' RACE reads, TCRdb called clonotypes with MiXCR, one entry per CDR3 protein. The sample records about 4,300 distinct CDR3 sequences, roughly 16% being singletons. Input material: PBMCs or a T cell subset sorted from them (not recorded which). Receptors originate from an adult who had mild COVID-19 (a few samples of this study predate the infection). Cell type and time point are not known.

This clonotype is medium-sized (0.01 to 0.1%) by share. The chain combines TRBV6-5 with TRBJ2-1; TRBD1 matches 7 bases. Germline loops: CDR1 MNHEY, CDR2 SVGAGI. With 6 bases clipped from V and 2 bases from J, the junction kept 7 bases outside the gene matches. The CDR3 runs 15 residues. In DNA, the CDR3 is TGTGCCAGCAGAAAGACAGGGATCGCCTACAATGAGCAGTTCTTC. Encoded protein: CASRKTGIAYNEQFF.

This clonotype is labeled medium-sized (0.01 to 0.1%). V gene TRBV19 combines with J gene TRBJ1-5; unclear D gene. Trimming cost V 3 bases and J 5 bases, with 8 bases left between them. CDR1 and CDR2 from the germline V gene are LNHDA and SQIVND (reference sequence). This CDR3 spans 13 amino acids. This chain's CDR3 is CASSIRIYQPQHF. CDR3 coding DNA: TGTGCCAGTAGTATTCGAATTTATCAGCCCCAGCATTTT.

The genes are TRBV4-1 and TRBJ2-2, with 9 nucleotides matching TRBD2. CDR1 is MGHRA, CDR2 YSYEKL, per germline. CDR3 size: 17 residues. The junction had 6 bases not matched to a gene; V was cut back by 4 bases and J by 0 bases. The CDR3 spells CASSLLGLASNTGELFF. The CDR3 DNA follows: TGCGCCAGCAGCCTCCTCGGACTAGCGTCGAACACCGGGGAGCTGTTTTTT.

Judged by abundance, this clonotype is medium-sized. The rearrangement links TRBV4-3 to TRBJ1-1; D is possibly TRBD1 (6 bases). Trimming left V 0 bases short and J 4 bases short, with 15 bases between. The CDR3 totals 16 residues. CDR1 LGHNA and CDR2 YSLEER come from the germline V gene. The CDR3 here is CASSQDVYGRGTEAFF. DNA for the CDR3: TGCGCCAGCAGCCAAGATGTGTACGGCAGGGGCACTGAAGCTTTCTTT.

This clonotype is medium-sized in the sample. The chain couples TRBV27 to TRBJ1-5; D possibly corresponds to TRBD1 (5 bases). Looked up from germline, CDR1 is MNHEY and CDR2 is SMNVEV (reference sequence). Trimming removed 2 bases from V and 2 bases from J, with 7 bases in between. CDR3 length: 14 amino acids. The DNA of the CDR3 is TGTGCCAGCAGTTTACAAGGGGGCAATCAGCCCCAGCATTTT. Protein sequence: CASSLQGGNQPQHF.

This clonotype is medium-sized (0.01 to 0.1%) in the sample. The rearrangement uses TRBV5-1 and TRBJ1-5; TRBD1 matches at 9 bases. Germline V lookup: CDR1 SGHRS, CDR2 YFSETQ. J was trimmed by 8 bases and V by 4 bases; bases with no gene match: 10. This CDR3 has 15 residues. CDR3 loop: CASSLGTGRGEPQHF. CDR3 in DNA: TGCGCCAGCAGCCTAGGGACAGGGAGGGGGGAGCCCCAGCATTTT.

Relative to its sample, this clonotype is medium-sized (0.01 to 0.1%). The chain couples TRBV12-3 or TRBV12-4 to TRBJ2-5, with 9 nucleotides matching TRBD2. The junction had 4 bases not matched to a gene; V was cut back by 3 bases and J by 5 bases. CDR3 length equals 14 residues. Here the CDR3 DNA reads TGTGCCAGCAGTTTGGCGGGGGGGCCGGAGACCCAGTACTTC. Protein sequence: CASSLAGGPETQYF.

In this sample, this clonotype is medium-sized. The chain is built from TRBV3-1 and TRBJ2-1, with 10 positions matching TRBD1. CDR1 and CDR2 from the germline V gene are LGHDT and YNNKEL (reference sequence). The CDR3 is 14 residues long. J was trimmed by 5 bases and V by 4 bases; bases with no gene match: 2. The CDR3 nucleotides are TGTGCCAGCAGCCGGGGGACAGGGGACAATGAGCAGTTCTTC. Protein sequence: CASSRGTGDNEQFF.

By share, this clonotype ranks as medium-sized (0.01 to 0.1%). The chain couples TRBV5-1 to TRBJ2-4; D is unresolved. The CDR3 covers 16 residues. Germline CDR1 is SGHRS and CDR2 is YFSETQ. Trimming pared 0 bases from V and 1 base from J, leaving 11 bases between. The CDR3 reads CASSLVATPAKNIQYF. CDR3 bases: TGCGCCAGCAGCTTGGTTGCTACCCCTGCCAAAAACATTCAGTACTTC.

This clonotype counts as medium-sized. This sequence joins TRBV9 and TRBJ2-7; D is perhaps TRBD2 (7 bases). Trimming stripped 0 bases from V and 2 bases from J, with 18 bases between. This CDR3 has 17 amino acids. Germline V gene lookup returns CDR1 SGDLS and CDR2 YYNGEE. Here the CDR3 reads CASSVDGGAAGTYEQYF. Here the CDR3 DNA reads TGTGCCAGCAGCGTAGATGGGGGGGCAGCCGGAACCTACGAGCAGTACTTC.

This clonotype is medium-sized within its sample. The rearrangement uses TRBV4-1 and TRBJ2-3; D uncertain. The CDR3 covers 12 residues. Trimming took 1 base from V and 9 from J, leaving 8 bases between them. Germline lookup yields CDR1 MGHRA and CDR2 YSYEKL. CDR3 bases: TGCGCCAGCAGCCAAGTGGGGTCCACGCAGTATTTT. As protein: CASSQVGSTQYF.

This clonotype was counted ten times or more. CDR3 amino acids: CASSPAGGPIGEQYF. The CDR3 nucleotides read TGTGCCAGTAGTCCAGCGGGGGGACCTATCGGCGAGCAGTACTTC. The chain uses TRBV19 and TRBJ2-7; 9 bases line up with TRBD2. V shed 5 bases, J shed 6 bases, and the junction held 11 bases outside the gene matches. Germline loops: CDR1 LNHDA, CDR2 SQIVND (reference sequence). The CDR3 consists of 15 residues.

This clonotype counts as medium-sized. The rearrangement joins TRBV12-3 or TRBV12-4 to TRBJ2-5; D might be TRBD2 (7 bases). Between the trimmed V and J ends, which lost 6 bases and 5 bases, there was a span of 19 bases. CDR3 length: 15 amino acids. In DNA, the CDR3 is TGTGCCAGCAGCCCCGGGGGGCCGGGGCGGGAGACCCAGTACTTC. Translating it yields CASSPGGPGRETQYF.

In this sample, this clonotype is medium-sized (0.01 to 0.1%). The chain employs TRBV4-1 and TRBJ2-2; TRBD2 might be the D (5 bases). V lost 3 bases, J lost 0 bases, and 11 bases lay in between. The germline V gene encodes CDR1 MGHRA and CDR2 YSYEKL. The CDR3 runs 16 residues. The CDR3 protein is CASSQLGAANTGELFF. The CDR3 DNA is TGCGCCAGCAGCCAGTTAGGAGCGGCGAACACCGGGGAGCTGTTTTTT.

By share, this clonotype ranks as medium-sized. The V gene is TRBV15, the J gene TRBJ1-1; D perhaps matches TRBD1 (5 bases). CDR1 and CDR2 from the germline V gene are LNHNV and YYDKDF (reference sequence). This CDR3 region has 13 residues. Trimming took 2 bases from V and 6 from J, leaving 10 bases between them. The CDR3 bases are TGTGCCACCAGCAGACCAGGGCATCCTGAAGCTTTCTTT. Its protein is CATSRPGHPEAFF.

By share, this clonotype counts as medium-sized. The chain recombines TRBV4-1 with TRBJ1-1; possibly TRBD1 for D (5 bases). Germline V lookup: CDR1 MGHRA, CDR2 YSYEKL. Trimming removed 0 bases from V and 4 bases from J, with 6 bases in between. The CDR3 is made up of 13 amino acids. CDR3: CASSQDQGTEAFF. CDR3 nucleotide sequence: TGCGCCAGCAGCCAAGACCAGGGCACTGAAGCTTTCTTT.

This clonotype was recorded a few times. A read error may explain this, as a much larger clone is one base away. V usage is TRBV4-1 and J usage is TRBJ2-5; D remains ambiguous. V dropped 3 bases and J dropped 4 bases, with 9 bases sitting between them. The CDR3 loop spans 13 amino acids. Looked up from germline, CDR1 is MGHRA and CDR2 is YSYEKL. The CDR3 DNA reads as TGCGCCAGCAGCCATCCGGTGGTAGAGACCCAGTACTTC. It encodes CASSHPVVETQYF.

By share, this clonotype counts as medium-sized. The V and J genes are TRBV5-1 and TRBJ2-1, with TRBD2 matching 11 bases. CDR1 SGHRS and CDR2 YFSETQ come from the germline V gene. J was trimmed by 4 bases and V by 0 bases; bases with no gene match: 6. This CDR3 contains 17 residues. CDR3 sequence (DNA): TGCGCCAGCAGCTTGGCCCCCCTAGCGGGGGGTTACAATGAGCAGTTCTTC. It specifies CASSLAPLAGGYNEQFF.

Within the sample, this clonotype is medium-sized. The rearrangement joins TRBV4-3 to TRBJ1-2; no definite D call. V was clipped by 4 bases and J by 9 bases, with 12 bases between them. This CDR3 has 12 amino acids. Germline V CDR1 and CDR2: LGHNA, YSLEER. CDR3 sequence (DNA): TGCGCCAGCAGCCGATACAGCGGAAGCTACACCTTC. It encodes CASSRYSGSYTF.

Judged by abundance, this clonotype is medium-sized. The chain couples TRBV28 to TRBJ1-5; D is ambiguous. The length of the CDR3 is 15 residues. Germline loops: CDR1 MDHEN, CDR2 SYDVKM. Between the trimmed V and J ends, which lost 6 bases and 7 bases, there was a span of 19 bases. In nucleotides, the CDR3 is TGTGCCAGCAGCCACACCCGGGCCTTTCAGCAGCCCCAGCATTTT. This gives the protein CASSHTRAFQQPQHF.

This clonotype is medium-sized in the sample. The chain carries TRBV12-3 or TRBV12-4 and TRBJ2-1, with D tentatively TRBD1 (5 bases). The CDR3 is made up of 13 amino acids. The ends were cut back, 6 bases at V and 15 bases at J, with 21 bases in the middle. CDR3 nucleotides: TGTGCCAGCAGACGCCCCACAGGACCCGGGCGGTTCTTC. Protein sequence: CASRRPTGPGRFF.